This T cell receptor (beta chain) was identified during a study of beta chain bispecific antibodies for T cell cancers (dated by TCRdb to the early 2020s). Regarding the study in general: Healthy donor T cells were cocultured with T cell leukemia lines and bispecific antibodies, then TRBV sequencing of surviving cells measured the depletion of each TRBV family. Surface TRBV12 (TRBV12-3) was expressed by Jurkat cells, and surface TRBV5-5 was expressed by HPB-ALL cells.

For two to four days, T cells were expanded from blood mononuclear cells using either the anti-CD3 antibody OKT3 or CD3/CD28 Dynabeads. Expanded T cells were maintained in RPMI 1640 supplemented with around 9.1% fetal bovine serum, recombinant human IL-2 (approximately 91 IU/ml) and IL-7 (about 5 ng/ml). Each coculture mixed approximately 5 x 10^4 target cells and approximately 5 x 10^4 normal T cells with bispecific antibody in 85 to 100 ul and was incubated at 37 degrees C for roughly 16 hours. Each bispecific antibody was composed of two single-chain variable fragments, which were expressed in a single-chain diabody format with a His tag. Effector T cells came from healthy human donors; peripheral blood mononuclear cells were isolated from leukapheresis samples by Ficoll density gradient centrifugation. Here V drops 4 bases and J drops 2 bases, and the junction holds 11 bases not matched to any gene. The CDR3, cysteine through phenylalanine, is 17 amino acids long. Kept here is only the CDR3 DNA, which spans 51 bases and is read in frame from base 1. In the germline V gene (reference sequence), CDR1 corresponds to GTSNPN and CDR2 to SVGIG.

At least ten counts were recorded for this clonotype. Its antigen target is currently unknown. Base quality data are lacking; no much larger clone is found one base away. Unique molecular identifier barcodes were incorporated into the libraries and were used for clonotype quantification. Qiagen AllPrep DNA/RNA Micro kits were used to isolate total RNA, and an Agilent TapeStation was used to check RNA quality. TCR beta libraries were constructed by 5' RACE, in which cDNA synthesis was followed by two PCR steps with TCR beta constant-region gene-specific primers. TCR beta libraries were sequenced on an Illumina MiSeq platform. Under the source paper's analysis protocol: MIGEC, MiXCR and VDJtools were used to process the reads. Clonotype frequency was computed as the clonotype's share of unique molecular identifiers among all unique molecular identifiers in the sample. Nonfunctional TRBV genes classified in IMGT as pseudogenes or open reading frames, for example TRBV1, TRBV12-1 and TRBV21, were left out. TCRdb reanalyzed the raw reads on its own, using fastp at Q25 for trimming and MiXCR for clone calling, and kept in-frame beta chains. All rows with the same CDR3 protein become a single entry with the most common DNA and genes. The authors' filters were not applied to this entry. This sample comprises about 17,000 distinct CDR3 sequences, roughly 1.9% of them detected only once. The ten largest clones capture 6.9% of the sample.

The study at large found these results: Each sequenced sample mixed leukemia cell line cells with normal T cells, and most targeted TRBV signal came from the leukemia cells rather than normal T cells. Cross-reactivity of the anti-TRBV5-5 antibody with TRBV5-6 was attributed to high sequence similarity between the two genes.

This TCR was sampled from a human donor in good health. Some clones in this sample may be carry-over from other donors' samples. The sequencing sample was made of healthy donor T cells cultured with leukemia cells. The chain was built from TRBV30 and TRBJ1-3; TRBD1 lines up with 10 middle nucleotides. The CDR3 protein: CAWINVRDRGPGNTIYF. The nucleotide sequence reads TGTGCCTGGATTAACGTTCGCGACAGGGGGCCTGGAAACACCATATATTTT.